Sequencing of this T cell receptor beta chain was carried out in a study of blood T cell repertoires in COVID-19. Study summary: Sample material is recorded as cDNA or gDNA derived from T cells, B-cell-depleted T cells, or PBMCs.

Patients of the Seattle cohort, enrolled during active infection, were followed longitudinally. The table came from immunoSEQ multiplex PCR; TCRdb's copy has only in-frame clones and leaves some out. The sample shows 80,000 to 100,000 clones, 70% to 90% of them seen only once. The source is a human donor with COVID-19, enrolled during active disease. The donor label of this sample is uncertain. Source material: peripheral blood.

CDR3 sequence: CASTTPDRAGTGELFF. CDR3 DNA sequence: TGTGCCAGCACCACTCCAGACAGGGCGGGCACCGGGGAGCTGTTTTTT. The V call is TRBV6-6, the J call TRBJ2-2; 7 bases match TRBD1. Germline lookup yields CDR1 MNHNY and CDR2 SVGAGI (reference sequence). With V trimmed by 7 bases and J by 4 bases, 12 bases remained unmatched. The CDR3 length is 16 residues.